Shown below are 15 T cell receptor beta chains from a single sample sequenced in a study of human T cells and chemical hapten exposure. TCRdb independently ran MiXCR on the RACE reads; one entry per CDR3 protein. Here the sample spans around 300,000 distinct CDR3 sequences, under 9% being singletons. The time point is: patch test 1, 2 weeks after DPC sensitization. The treatment is: therapeutic diphenylcyclopropenone sensitization with weekly scalp DPC. The sequenced sample was whole blood, obtained in connection with sensitization to the hapten diphenylcyclopropenone (DPC). The receptors derive from a woman under 30 with alopecia areata. Some clones in this sample may be carry-over from other donors' samples.

Ten or more counts support this clonotype. This chain links TRBV7-9 with TRBJ2-3; D is unclear. The V end was cut by 4 bases, the J end by 1 base, with 6 bases between. Per germline, CDR1 SEHNR and CDR2 FQNEAQ (reference sequence). This CDR3 is built from 13 residues. The CDR3 reads CASSSTGTDTQYF. The CDR3 nucleotides are TGTGCCAGCAGCTCCACAGGCACAGATACGCAGTATTTT.

This clonotype was seen a few times. The J gene is TRBJ2-1, the V gene TRBV4-3, with 8 bases aligning to TRBD2. This CDR3 contains 17 residues. Trimming at V came to 0 bases and at J to 4 bases, leaving 8 bases not matched to a gene. Per the germline V gene, CDR1 is LGHNA and CDR2 is YSLEER. CDR3 nucleotide sequence: TGCGCCAGCAGCCAAGATGGCGGGGGGCAAGCATACAATGAGCAGTTCTTC. Amino acids: CASSQDGGGQAYNEQFF.

The gene calls are TRBV6-1 and TRBJ1-5; 7 nucleotides align to TRBD1. This CDR3 has 16 residues. V gave up 6 bases and J gave up 9 bases; unmatched junction bases: 17. Germline V lookup: CDR1 MNHNS, CDR2 SASEGT. The CDR3 sequence is CASRRGSTGQSGPQHF. CDR3 bases: TGTGCCAGCAGGAGGGGGTCGACAGGGCAATCGGGGCCCCAGCATTTT.

This clonotype was counted ten times or more. This chain connects TRBV5-1 to TRBJ1-6; maybe TRBD1 (6 bases). With 4 bases removed from V and 7 bases from J, the gap between germline ends came to 12 bases. Per germline, CDR1 SGHRS and CDR2 YFSETQ. The CDR3 runs 14 residues. This chain's CDR3 is CASSPTGQNSPLHF. DNA of the CDR3: TGCGCCAGCAGCCCGACAGGACAAAATTCACCCCTCCACTTT. Together with reference TRBV5-1 and TRBJ1-6, the CDR3 gives the full variable domain: KAGVTQTPRYLIKTRGQQVTLSCSPISGHRSVSWYQQTPGQGLQFLFEYFSETQRNKGNFPGRFSGRQFSNSRSEMNVSTLELGDSALYLCASSPTGQNSPLHFGNGTRLTVT.

This clonotype was seen a few times. The V gene is TRBV6-5, the J gene TRBJ1-3; a weak D match, TRBD1 (6 bases). Trimming left V 6 bases short and J 2 bases short, with 11 bases between. CDR3 length: 14 amino acids. Germline values: CDR1 MNHEY, CDR2 SVGAGI. CDR3 region: CASSDRPTGNTIYF. DNA of the CDR3: TGTGCCAGCAGCGACAGGCCAACTGGAAACACCATATATTTT.

This clonotype was seen only a few times. An end of the junction does not agree with germline; a read error may underlie this. This chain connects TRBV20-1 to TRBJ2-7; D uncertain. CDR1 is DFQATT and CDR2 is SNEGSKA in the germline V gene (reference sequence). The length of the CDR3 is 14 residues. The CDR3: CSAIYGQSSDEQYF. CDR3 nucleotides: TGCAGTGCTATTTACGGTCAGTCCTCCGACGAGCAGTACTTC.

The table lists this clonotype with many counts. V and J are TRBV4-3 and TRBJ2-7; 7 bases match TRBD1. Trimming took 0 bases from V and 2 from J; bases not matched to a gene: 4. This CDR3 contains 15 residues. Germline V gives CDR1 LGHNA, CDR2 YSLEER. CDR3 sequence reads: CASSQDRGQTYEQYF. For the CDR3, the DNA is TGCGCCAGCAGCCAAGATAGGGGACAGACCTACGAGCAGTACTTC.

This clonotype occurred a few times. The gene calls are TRBV18 and TRBJ2-5; weak D call: TRBD1 (7 bases). The germline CDR1 and CDR2 sequences are KGHSH and LQKENI. This CDR3 spans 17 amino acids. V gave up 0 bases and J gave up 5 bases, with 19 bases separating them. CDR3 coding DNA: TGTGCCAGCTCACCACCGATGGCGGGGACGACAGGGGAGACCCAGTACTTC. This translates into CASSPPMAGTTGETQYF.

This clonotype was recorded at least ten times. This rearrangement joins TRBV6-2 or TRBV6-3 to TRBJ2-1; 12 bases map to TRBD2. V dropped 6 bases and J dropped 7; count of bases not matched to a gene: 7. The CDR3 spans 15 residues. CDR1 is MNHEY and CDR2 is SVGEGT in the germline V gene. The CDR3 DNA follows: TGTGCCAGCAGCCTTCTAGCGGGGGGGAATAATGAGCAGTTCTTC. It encodes CASSLLAGGNNEQFF.

This sequence joins TRBV12-3 or TRBV12-4 and TRBJ1-1, with D perhaps TRBD1 (5 bases). Deletions cut 3 bases from V and 7 bases from J, with 12 bases between. CDR3 size: 13 residues. CDR3 in amino acids: CASSFNGGFEAFF. The CDR3 DNA reads as TGTGCCAGCAGTTTCAATGGGGGGTTTGAAGCTTTCTTT.

Ten or more counts support this clonotype. This chain joins TRBV5-6 and TRBJ2-5, with D perhaps matching TRBD1 or TRBD2 (6 bases each). The CDR3 totals 15 residues. From germline, CDR1 is SGHDT and CDR2 YYEEEE. V was trimmed by 0 bases and J by 1 base, leaving 10 bases between them. The CDR3 protein is CASSLAPGAQETQYF. CDR3 coding DNA: TGTGCCAGCAGCTTGGCTCCGGGGGCCCAAGAGACCCAGTACTTC.

J is TRBJ2-3 and V is TRBV2; D gene unclear. The CDR3 spans 14 residues. The V gene lost 7 bases and the J gene lost 0 bases, with 11 bases spanning the gap. CDR1 and CDR2 from the germline V gene are SNHLY and FYNNEI. The chain's CDR3 is CASKDRASTDTQYF. The CDR3 DNA is TGTGCCAGCAAAGACCGAGCTAGCACAGATACGCAGTATTTT.

Many counts were recorded for this clonotype. V and J are TRBV12-3 or TRBV12-4 and TRBJ1-1; maybe TRBD1 (5 bases). Trimming cost V 10 bases and J 4 bases, with 19 bases left between them. The CDR3 runs to 14 residues. The DNA of the CDR3 is TGTGCCATCCAGCTGGGGGGAAGGGCCACTGAAGCTTTCTTT. Protein sequence: CAIQLGGRATEAFF.

This chain links TRBV18 with TRBJ1-5; 11 nucleotides agree with TRBD1. V dropped 3 bases and J dropped 3; count of bases not matched to a gene: 4. Germline V gene sequence: CDR1 KGHSH, CDR2 LQKENI. The CDR3 is made up of 16 amino acids. For the CDR3, the DNA is TGTGCCAGCTCACCCGGGACAGGGGGTAACAATCAGCCCCAGCATTTT. This encodes CASSPGTGGNNQPQHF.

This clonotype was seen only a few times. The chain recombines TRBV9 with TRBJ2-2, with a possible D match to TRBD1 (6 bases). The CDR3 totals 17 residues. Germline values: CDR1 SGDLS, CDR2 YYNGEE. V lost 1 base, J lost 0 bases, and 13 bases lay in between. CDR3 DNA: TGTGCCAGCAGCGTATTGGCAGGGGCGCCGAACACCGGGGAGCTGTTTTTT. Its protein product is CASSVLAGAPNTGELFF.